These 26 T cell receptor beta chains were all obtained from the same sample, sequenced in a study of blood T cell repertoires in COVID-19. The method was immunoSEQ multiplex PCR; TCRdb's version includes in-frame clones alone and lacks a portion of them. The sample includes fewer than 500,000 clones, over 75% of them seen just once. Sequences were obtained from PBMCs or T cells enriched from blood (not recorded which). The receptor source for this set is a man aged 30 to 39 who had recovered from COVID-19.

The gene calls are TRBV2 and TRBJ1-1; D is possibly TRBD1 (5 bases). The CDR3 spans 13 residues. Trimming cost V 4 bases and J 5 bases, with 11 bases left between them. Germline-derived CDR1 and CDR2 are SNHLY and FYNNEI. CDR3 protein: CASSGKTATEAFF. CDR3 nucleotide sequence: TGTGCCAGCAGTGGAAAGACAGCAACTGAAGCTTTCTTT.

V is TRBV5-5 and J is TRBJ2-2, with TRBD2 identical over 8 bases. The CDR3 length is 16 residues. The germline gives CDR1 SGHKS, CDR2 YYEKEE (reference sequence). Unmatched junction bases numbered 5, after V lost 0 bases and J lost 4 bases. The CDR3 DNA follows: TGTGCCAGCAGCTTGGTCGCGGGGGGCGTCACCGGGGAGCTGTTTTTT. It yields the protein CASSLVAGGVTGELFF. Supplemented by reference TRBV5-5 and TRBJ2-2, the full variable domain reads DAGVTQSPTHLIKTRGQQVTLRCSPISGHKSVSWYQQVLGQGPQFIFQYYEKEERGRGNFPDRFSARQFPNYSSELNVNALLLGDSALYLCASSLVAGGVTGELFFGEGSRLTVL.

Here the CDR3 reads CSVGTFDTEAFF. CDR3 nucleotides: TGCAGCGTTGGGACTTTTGACACTGAAGCTTTCTTT. V gene TRBV29-1 combines with J gene TRBJ1-1; no clear D gene. The germline V and J ends were trimmed by 4 bases and 3 bases, with 9 bases remaining between them. The germline V gene has CDR1 SQVTM and CDR2 ANQGSEA. CDR3 length: 12 residues. Looking up the rest from reference TRBV29-1 and TRBJ1-1 gives the full variable domain: SAVISQKPSRDICQRGTSLTIQCQVDSQVTMMFWYRQQPGQSLTLIATANQGSEATYESGFVIDKFPISRPNLTFSTLTVSNMSPEDSSIYLCSVGTFDTEAFFGQGTRLTVV.

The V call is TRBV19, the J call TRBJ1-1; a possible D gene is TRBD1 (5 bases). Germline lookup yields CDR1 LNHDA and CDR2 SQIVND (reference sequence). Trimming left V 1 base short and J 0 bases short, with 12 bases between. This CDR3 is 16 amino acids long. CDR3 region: CASSIGAGTMNTEAFF. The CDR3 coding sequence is TGTGCCAGTAGTATAGGCGCGGGGACGATGAACACTGAAGCTTTCTTT.

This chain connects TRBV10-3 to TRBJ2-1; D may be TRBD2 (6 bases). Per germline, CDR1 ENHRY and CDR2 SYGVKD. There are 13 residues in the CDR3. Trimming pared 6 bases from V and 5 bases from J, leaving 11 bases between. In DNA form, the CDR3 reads TGTGCCATCAGCCCCCGGGGGAACAATGAGCAGTTCTTC. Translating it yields CAISPRGNNEQFF.

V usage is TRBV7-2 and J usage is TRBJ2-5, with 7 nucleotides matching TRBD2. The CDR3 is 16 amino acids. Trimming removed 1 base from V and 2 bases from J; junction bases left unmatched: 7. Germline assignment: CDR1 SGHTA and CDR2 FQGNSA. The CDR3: CASSLGLAGGQETQYF. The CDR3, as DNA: TGTGCCAGCAGCTTAGGATTAGCGGGCGGTCAAGAGACCCAGTACTTC. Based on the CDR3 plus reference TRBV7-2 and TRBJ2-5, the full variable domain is GAGVSQSPSNKVTEKGKDVELRCDPISGHTALYWYRQSLGQGLEFLIYFQGNSAPDKSGLPSDRFSAERTGGSVSTLTIQRTQQEDSAVYLCASSLGLAGGQETQYFGPGTRLLVL.

CDR3 nucleotides: TGTGCCAGCTCACCACCGAGCCTCGGGACAGGGGTTGGCTACACCTTC. Protein sequence: CASSPPSLGTGVGYTF. V is TRBV18 and J is TRBJ1-2, with 10 bases identical to TRBD1. CDR1 KGHSH and CDR2 LQKENI come from the germline V gene. The CDR3 runs 16 residues. V dropped 0 bases and J dropped 7; count of bases not matched to a gene: 8.

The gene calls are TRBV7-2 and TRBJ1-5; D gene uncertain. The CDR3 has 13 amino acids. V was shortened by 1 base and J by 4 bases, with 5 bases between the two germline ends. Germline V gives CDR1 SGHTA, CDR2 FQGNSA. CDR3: CASSLGTNQPQHF. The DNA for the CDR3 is TGTGCCAGCAGCTTAGGAACAAATCAGCCCCAGCATTTT.

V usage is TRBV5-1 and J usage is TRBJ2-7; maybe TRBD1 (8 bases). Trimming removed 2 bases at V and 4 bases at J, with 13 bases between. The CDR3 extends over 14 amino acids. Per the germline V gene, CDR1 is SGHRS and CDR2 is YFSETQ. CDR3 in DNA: TGCGCCAGCAGCTTTGGACAGGGACTATACGAGCAGTACTTC. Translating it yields CASSFGQGLYEQYF.

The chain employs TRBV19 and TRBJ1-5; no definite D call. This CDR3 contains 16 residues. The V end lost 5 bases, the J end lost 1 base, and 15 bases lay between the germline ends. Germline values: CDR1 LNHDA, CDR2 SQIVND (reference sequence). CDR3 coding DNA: TGTGCCAGTAGTCGCGTTCCGACTGAGAGCAATCAGCCCCAGCATTTT. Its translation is CASSRVPTESNQPQHF.

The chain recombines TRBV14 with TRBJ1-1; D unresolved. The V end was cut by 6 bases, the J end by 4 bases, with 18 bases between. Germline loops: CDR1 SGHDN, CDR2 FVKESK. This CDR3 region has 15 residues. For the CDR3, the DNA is TGTGCCAGCAGAAGAATAGGCAGGCATGGCACTGAAGCTTTCTTT. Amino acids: CASRRIGRHGTEAFF.

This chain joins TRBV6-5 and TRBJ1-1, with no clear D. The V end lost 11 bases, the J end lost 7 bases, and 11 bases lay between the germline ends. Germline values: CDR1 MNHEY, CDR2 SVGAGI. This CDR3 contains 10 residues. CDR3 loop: CAAPGDEAFF. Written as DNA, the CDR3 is TGTGCCGCACCGGGAGATGAAGCTTTCTTT.

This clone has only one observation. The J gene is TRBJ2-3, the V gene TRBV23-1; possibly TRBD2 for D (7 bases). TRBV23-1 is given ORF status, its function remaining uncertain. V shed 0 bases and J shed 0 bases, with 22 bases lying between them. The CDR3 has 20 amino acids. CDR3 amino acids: CASSQSGRGRPHQSTDTQYF. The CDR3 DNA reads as TGCGCCAGCAGTCAATCGGGGCGGGGGCGCCCTCACCAGAGCACAGATACGCAGTATTTT.

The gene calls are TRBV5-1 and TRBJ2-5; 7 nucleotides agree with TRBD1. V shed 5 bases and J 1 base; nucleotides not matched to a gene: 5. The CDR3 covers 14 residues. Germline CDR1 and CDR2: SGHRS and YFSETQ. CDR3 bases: TGCGCCAGCAGTGTGACAGGGTCCCAAGAGACCCAGTACTTC. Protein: CASSVTGSQETQYF.

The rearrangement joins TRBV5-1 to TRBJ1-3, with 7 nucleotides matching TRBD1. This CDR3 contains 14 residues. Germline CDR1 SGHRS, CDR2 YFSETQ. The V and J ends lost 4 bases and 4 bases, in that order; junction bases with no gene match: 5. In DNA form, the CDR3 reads TGCGCCAGCAGCCCACAGGGGTCAGGAAACACCATATATTTT. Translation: CASSPQGSGNTIYF.

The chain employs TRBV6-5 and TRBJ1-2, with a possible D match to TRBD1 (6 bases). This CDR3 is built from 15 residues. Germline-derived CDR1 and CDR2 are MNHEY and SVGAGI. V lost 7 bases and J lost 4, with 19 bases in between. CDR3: CASILTWGRGYGYTF. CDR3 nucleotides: TGTGCCAGCATCCTAACGTGGGGGCGCGGCTATGGCTACACCTTC.

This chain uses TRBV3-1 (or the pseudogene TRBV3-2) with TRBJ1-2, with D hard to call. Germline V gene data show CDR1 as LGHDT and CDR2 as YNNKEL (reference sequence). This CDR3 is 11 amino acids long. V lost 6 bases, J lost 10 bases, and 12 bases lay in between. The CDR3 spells CASRHLNPYTF. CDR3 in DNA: TGTGCCAGCAGGCACCTAAACCCCTACACCTTC.

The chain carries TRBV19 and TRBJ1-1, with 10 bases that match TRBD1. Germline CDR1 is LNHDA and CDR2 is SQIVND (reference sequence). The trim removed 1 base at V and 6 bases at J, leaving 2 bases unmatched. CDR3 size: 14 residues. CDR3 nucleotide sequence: TGTGCCAGTAGTATAGCTGGGACAGGGGCTGAAGCTTTCTTT. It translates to CASSIAGTGAEAFF.

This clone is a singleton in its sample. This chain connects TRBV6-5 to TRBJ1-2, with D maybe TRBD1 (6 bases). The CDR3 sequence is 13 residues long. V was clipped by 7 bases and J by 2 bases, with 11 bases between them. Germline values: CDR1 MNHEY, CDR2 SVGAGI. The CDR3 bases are TGTGCCAGCACCATGGGACACAACTATGGCTACACCTTC. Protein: CASTMGHNYGYTF.

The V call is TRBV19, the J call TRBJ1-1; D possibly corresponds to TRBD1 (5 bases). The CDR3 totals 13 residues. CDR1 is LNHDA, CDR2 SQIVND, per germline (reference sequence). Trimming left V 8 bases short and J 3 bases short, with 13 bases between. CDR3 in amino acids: CASGQGEDTEAFF. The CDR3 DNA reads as TGTGCCAGTGGGCAGGGTGAGGACACTGAAGCTTTCTTT. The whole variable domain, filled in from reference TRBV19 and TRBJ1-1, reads DGGITQSPKYLFRKEGQNVTLSCEQNLNHDAMYWYRQDPGQGLRLIYYSQIVNDFQKGDIAEGYSVSREKKESFPLTVTSAQKNPTAFYLCASGQGEDTEAFFGQGTRLTVV.

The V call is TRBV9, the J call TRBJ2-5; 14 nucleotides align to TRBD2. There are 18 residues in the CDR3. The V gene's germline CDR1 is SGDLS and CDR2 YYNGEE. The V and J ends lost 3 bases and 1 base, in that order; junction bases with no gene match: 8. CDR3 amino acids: CASSAPLGLAGVQETQYF. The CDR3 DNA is TGTGCCAGCAGCGCCCCTTTGGGACTAGCGGGGGTCCAAGAGACCCAGTACTTC.

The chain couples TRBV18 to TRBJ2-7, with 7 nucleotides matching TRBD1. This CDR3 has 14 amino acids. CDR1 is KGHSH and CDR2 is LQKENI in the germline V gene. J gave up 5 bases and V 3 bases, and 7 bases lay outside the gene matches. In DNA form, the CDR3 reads TGTGCCAGCTCACCCCAGGGGGACGGGAACGAGCAGTACTTC. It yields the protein CASSPQGDGNEQYF.

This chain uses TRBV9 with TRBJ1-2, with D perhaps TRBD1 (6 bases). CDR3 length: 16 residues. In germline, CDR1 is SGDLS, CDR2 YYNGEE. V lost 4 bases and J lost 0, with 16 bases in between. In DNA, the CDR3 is TGTGCCAGCAGCCCAGCGGACAGCGCGCCTAACTATGGCTACACCTTC. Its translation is CASSPADSAPNYGYTF.

CDR3 nucleotides: TGTGCCAGCACCCACCCCAGGGGCACTGAAGCTTTCTTT. Translated, it gives CASTHPRGTEAFF. The chain recombines TRBV6-5 with TRBJ1-1; D possibly corresponds to TRBD1 (6 bases). Trimming removed 7 bases at V and 4 bases at J, with 13 bases between. Germline CDR1 is MNHEY and CDR2 is SVGAGI. The CDR3 has 13 amino acids.

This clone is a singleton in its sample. The CDR3 DNA follows: TGTGCCAGCAGTGATTACATCACCACTGAAGCTTTCTTT. Translated: CASSDYITTEAFF. The chain links TRBV6-1 to TRBJ1-1; D remains ambiguous. The germline V and J ends were trimmed by 3 bases and 4 bases, with 9 bases remaining between them. Germline V lookup: CDR1 MNHNS, CDR2 SASEGT. The CDR3 spans 13 residues.

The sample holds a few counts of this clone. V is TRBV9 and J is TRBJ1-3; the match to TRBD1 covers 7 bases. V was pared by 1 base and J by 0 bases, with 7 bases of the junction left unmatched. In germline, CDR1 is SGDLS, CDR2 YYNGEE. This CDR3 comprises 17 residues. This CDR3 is CASSVRLGTASGNTIYF. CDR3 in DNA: TGTGCCAGCAGCGTAAGATTAGGGACAGCCTCTGGAAACACCATATATTTT. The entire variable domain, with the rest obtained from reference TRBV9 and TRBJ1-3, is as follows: DSGVTQTPKHLITATGQRVTLRCSPRSGDLSVYWYQQSLDQGLQFLIQYYNGEERAKGNILERFSAQQFPDLHSELNLSSLELGDSALYFCASSVRLGTASGNTIYFGEGSWLTVV.